Listed below are T cell receptor beta chains from one sample, sequenced in a study of blood T cell repertoires in COVID-19. Clones were sequenced by immunoSEQ multiplex PCR, and TCRdb holds only the in-frame ones, with some missing. The sample has some 290,000 clones, around 89% seen once. Sequenced material: peripheral blood. Source of these receptors: a woman between 40 and 55 years old with COVID-19, enrolled during active disease. Both conserved end residues are part of each CDR3. A D gene is named only where the DNA matches it firmly. Size is stated for part of the rows, as once, few or many counts, or as a class when the clone is expanded.

D gene	J gene	clone size	V gene	CDR3 DNA	CDR3 protein
-	TRBJ1-5	-	TRBV28	TGTGCCAGCAGTCCCCCGGGGAGCAATCAGCCCCAGCATTTT	CASSPPGSNQPQHF
TRBD1	TRBJ1-1	-	TRBV28	TGTGCCAGCAGTTTAGTGGGAAGGCAGGGGGAAACTTTCTTT	CASSLVGRQGETFF
TRBD2	TRBJ2-1	-	TRBV9	TGTGCCAGCAGCCCCTCGTTGAGCGGGAGGGATCAATACAATGAGCAGTTCTTC	CASSPSLSGRDQYNEQFF
TRBD1	TRBJ2-3	-	TRBV7-9	TGTGCCAGCAACCCCACCGGGACAGGGGGCACAGATACGCAGTATTTT	CASNPTGTGGTDTQYF
-	TRBJ1-1	-	TRBV19	TGTGCCAGTAGTATAGATCTAGGCGGAACTAACACTGAAGCTTTCTTT	CASSIDLGGTNTEAFF
TRBD2	TRBJ2-2	-	TRBV19	TGTGCCAGTAGTATGGTGGGTCTAGCGGGAGGTACCGGGGAGCTGTTTTTT	CASSMVGLAGGTGELFF
-	TRBJ1-2	-	TRBV5-4	TGTGCCAGCAGCCCGGGAGGGGGTTATGGCTACACCTTC	CASSPGGGYGYTF
-	TRBJ2-7	-	TRBV5-6	TGTGCCAGCAGCTTGGTACCCCTCGGCGAGCAGTACTTC	CASSLVPLGEQYF
-	TRBJ1-2	-	TRBV5-4	TGTGCCAGCAGTGAACTCCCTACTAGCGGCTACACCTTC	CASSELPTSGYTF
-	TRBJ1-2	-	TRBV28	TGTGCCAGCAGTGCCAGGGTTGGCTACACCTTC	CASSARVGYTF
TRBD1	TRBJ2-4	once	TRBV29-1	TGCAGCGTGCGTGGACAGGGAGCCCTAGCCAAAAACATTCAGTACTTC	CSVRGQGALAKNIQYF
-	TRBJ1-6	-	TRBV6-2/TRBV6-3	TGTGCCAGCAGTTACTCCCCCCCTTCGGCACCCCTCCACTTT	CASSYSPPSAPLHF
-	TRBJ2-7	-	TRBV30	TGTGCCTGGAGTGTAGGGGGACGAACAAATTACGAGCAGTACTTC	CAWSVGGRTNYEQYF
-	TRBJ1-2	few	TRBV19	TGTGCCAGTAGTATAGGGAGCGGCCTCTATGGCTACACCTTC	CASSIGSGLYGYTF
-	TRBJ2-6	-	TRBV30	TGTGCCTGGAGACGAAAGGGAGCAGCTGGGGCCAACGTCCTGACTTTC	CAWRRKGAAGANVLTF
TRBD1	TRBJ1-1	-	TRBV4-1	TGCGCCAGCAGCAGGGTAACAGGGGGTCTTGAAGCTTTCTTT	CASSRVTGGLEAFF
-	TRBJ1-2	-	TRBV30	TGTGCCTGGAGTGTCGGCCTGGGGGGTGGCTACACCTTC	CAWSVGLGGGYTF
TRBD2	TRBJ2-3	-	TRBV19	TGTGCCAGTAGTCGACTAGCGGGAAGGGAAACAGATACGCAGTATTTT	CASSRLAGRETDTQYF
-	TRBJ1-2	-	TRBV15	TGTGCCACCAGCAAATCCTTCCGGGGCGGGGGAGGGTATGGCTACACCTTC	CATSKSFRGGGGYGYTF
-	TRBJ1-6	-	TRBV4-1	TGCGCCAGCAGCGAAACCAACAGGAATTCACCCCTCCACTTT	CASSETNRNSPLHF
-	TRBJ1-2	-	TRBV29-1	TGCAGCGTTGAGGGATGGGGGCAGAATGGCTACACCTTC	CSVEGWGQNGYTF
TRBD1	TRBJ1-2	few	TRBV5-1	TGCGCCAGCACCGAGGACAGGGAGAAAAGACTCGGCGGCTACACCTTC	CASTEDREKRLGGYTF
TRBD1	TRBJ2-1	-	TRBV30	TGTGCCTGGACCAGGGGGTTGATGGATAATGAGCAGTTCTTC	CAWTRGLMDNEQFF
-	TRBJ2-7	-	TRBV27	TGTGCCAGCAGTCCGACGGTGTGGGCGCAGTACGAGCAGTACTTC	CASSPTVWAQYEQYF
-	TRBJ1-1	-	TRBV28	TGTGCCAGCAGTGGGGGCAGGGCGTTGAACACTGAAGCTTTCTTT	CASSGGRALNTEAFF
-	TRBJ2-7	-	TRBV27	TGTGCCAGCAGGACTAGTCGGTACGAGCAGTACTTC	CASRTSRYEQYF
TRBD1	TRBJ2-7	-	TRBV9	TGTGCCAGCAGCGTCGCGGACAGGGACCACGAGCAGTACTTC	CASSVADRDHEQYF
TRBD1	TRBJ2-7	few	TRBV18	TGTGCCAGCTCATCTCGGACAGGGGCCTCCTACGAGCAGTACTTC	CASSSRTGASYEQYF
TRBD1	TRBJ2-2	-	TRBV6-5	TGTGCCAGCAGTTCACTCGGGACAGAGAACACCGGGGAGCTGTTTTTT	CASSSLGTENTGELFF